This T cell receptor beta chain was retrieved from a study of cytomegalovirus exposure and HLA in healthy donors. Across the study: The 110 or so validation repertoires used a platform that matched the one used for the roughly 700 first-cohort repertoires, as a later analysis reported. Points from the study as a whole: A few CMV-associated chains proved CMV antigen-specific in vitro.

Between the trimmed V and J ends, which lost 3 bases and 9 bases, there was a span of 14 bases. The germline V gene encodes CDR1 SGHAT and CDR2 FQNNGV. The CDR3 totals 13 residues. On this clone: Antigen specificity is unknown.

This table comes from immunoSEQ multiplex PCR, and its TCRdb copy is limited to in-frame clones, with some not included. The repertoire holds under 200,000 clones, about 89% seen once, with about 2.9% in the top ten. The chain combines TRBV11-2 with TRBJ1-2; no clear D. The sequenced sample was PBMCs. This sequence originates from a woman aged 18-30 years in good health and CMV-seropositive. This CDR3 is CASSLHRGDSYTF. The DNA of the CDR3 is TGTGCCAGCAGCTTGCATCGGGGTGACAGCTACACCTTC.